The sequence of this TCR beta chain was determined in a study of OX40 agonist ivuxolimab in advanced cancers. Study details: The dose of intravenous ivuxolimab that patients received every 2 weeks ranged from 0.01 to 10 mg/kg. Dose-escalation subjects each had hepatocellular carcinoma, melanoma, renal cell or head and neck cancer.

The assay was immunoSEQ multiplex PCR, and TCRdb's table has in-frame clones only and misses some. The sample has 40,000 to 60,000 clones, around 86% seen once; the top ten hold about 7%. This sequence originates from an adult with an advanced solid tumor such as melanoma, head and neck, liver or kidney cancer. Sequencing used CD4+ or CD8+ T cells sorted from blood, obtained in a trial of the OX40 agonist ivuxolimab.

CDR3 sequence: CASSLGPEAFF. The CDR3, as DNA: TGTGCCAGCAGCTTGGGTCCTGAAGCTTTCTTT. The chain uses TRBV5-6 and TRBJ1-1; D gene uncertain. The germline gives CDR1 SGHDT, CDR2 YYEEEE. V lost 0 bases to trimming and J lost 6 bases, with 3 bases between them. The CDR3 consists of 11 residues.